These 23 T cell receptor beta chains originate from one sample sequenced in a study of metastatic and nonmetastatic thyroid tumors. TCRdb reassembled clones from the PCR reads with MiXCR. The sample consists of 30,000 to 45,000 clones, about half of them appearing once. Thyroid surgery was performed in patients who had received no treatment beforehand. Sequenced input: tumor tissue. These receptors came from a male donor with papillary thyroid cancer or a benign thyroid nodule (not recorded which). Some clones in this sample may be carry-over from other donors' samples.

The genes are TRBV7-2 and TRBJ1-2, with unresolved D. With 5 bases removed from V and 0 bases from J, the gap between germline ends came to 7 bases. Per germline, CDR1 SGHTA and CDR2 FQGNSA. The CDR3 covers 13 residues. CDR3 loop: CASSPDPNYGYTF. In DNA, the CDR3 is TGTGCCAGCAGCCCGGACCCTAACTATGGCTACACCTTC.

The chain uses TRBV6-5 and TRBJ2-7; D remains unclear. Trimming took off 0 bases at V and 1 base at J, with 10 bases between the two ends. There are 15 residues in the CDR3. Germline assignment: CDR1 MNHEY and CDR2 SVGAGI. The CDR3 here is CASSYSTAGSYEQYF. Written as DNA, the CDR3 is TGTGCCAGCAGTTACTCGACCGCTGGATCCTACGAGCAGTACTTC.

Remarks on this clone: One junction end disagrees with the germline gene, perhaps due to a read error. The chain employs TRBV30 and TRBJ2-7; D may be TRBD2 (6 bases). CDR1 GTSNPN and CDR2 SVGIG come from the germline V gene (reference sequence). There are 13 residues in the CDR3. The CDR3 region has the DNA TGTGCCTGGAGTCCGGGGGAACGGTACGCGCAGTACTTC. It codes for CAWSPGERYAQYF.

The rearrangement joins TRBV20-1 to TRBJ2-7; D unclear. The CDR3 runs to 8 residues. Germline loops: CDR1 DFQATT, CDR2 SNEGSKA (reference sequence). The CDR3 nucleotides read TGCAGGGGCTACGAGCAGTACTTC. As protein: CRGYEQYF.

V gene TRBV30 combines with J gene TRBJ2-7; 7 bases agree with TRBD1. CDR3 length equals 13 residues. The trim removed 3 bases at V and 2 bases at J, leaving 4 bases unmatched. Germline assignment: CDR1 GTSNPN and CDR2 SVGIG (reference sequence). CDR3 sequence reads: CAWSRQGAYEQYF. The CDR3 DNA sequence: TGTGCCTGGAGCAGACAGGGCGCCTACGAGCAGTACTTC. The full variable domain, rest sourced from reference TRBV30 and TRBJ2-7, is SQTIHQWPATLVQPVGSPLSLECTVEGTSNPNLYWYRQAAGRGLQLLFYSVGIGQISSEVPQNLSASRPQDRQFILSSKKLLLSDSGFYLCAWSRQGAYEQYFGPGTRLTVT.

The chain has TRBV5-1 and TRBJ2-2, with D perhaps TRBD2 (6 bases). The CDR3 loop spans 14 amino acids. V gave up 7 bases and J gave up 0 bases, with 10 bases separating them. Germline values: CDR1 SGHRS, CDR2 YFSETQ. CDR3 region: CASQTSPNTGELFF. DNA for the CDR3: TGCGCCAGCCAAACTAGCCCGAACACCGGGGAGCTGTTTTTT. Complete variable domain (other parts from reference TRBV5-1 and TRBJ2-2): KAGVTQTPRYLIKTRGQQVTLSCSPISGHRSVSWYQQTPGQGLQFLFEYFSETQRNKGNFPGRFSGRQFSNSRSEMNVSTLELGDSALYLCASQTSPNTGELFFGEGSRLTVL.

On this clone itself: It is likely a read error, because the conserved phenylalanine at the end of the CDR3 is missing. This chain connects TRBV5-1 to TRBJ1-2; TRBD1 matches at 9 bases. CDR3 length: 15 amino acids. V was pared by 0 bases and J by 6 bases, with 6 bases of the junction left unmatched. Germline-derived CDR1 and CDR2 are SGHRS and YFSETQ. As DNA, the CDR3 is TGCGCCAGCAGCTTGGGGGGACAGGGAATGGATGGCTACACCCTC. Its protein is CASSLGGQGMDGYTL.

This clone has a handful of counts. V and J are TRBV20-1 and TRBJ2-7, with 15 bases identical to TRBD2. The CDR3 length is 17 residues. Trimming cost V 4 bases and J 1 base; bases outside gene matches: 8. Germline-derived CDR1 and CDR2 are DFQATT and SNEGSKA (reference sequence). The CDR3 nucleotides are TGCAGTGCTACTGGCCGGGGACTAGCGGGAGGTTCCTACGAGCAGTACTTC. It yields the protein CSATGRGLAGGSYEQYF.

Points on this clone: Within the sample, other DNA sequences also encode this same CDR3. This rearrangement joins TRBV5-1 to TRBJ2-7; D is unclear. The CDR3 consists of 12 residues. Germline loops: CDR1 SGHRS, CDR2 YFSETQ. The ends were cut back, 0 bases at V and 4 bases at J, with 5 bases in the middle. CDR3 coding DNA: TGCGCCAGCAGCTTGGACGGTTACGAGCAGTACTTC. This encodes CASSLDGYEQYF.

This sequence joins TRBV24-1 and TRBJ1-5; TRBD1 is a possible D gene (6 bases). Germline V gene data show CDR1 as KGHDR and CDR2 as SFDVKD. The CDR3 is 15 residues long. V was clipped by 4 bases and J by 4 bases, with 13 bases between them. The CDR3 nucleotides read TGTGCCACCAGTGAAGGCAGGGGATCAAATCAGCCCCAGCATTTT. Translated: CATSEGRGSNQPQHF.

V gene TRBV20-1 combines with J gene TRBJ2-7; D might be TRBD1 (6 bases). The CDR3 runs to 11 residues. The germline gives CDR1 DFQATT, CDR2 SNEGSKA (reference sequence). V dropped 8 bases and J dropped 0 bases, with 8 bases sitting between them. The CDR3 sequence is CSPQGSYEQYF. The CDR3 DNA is TGCAGTCCACAGGGCTCCTACGAGCAGTACTTC.

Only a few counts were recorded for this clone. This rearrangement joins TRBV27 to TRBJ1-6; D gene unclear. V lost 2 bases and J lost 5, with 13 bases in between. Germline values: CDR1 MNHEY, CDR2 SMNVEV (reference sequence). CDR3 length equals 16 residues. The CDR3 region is CASSLIWRLDNSPLHF. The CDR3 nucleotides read TGTGCCAGCAGTTTAATCTGGAGGCTCGATAATTCACCCCTCCACTTT.

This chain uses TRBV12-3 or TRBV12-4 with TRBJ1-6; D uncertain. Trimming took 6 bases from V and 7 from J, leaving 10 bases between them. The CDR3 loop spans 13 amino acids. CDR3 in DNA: TGTGCCAGCAGCCGGGCGGGGAATTCACCCCTCCACTTT. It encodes CASSRAGNSPLHF.

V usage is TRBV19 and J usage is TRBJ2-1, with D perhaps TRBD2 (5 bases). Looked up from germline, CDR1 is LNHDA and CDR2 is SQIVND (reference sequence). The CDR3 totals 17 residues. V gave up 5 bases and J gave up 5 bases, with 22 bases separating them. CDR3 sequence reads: CASSLSPPRGRDNEQFF. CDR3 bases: TGTGCCAGTAGTCTAAGCCCCCCTCGGGGTAGAGACAATGAGCAGTTCTTC.

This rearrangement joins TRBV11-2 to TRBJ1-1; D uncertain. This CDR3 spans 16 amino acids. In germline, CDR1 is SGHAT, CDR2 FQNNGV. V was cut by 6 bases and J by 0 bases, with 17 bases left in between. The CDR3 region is CASSRLEAAMNTEAFF. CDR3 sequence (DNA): TGTGCCAGCAGTCGTCTCGAAGCAGCCATGAACACTGAAGCTTTCTTT.

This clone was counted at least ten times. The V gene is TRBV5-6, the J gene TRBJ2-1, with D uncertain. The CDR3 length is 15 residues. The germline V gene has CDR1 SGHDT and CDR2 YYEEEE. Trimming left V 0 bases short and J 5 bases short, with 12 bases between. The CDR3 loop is CASSLEISRDNEQFF. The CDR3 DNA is TGTGCCAGCAGCTTGGAAATTTCACGAGACAATGAGCAGTTCTTC. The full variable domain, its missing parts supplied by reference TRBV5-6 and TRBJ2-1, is DAGVTQSPTHLIKTRGQQVTLRCSPKSGHDTVSWYQQALGQGPQFIFQYYEEEERQRGNFPDRFSGHQFPNYSSELNVNALLLGDSALYLCASSLEISRDNEQFFGPGTRLTVL.

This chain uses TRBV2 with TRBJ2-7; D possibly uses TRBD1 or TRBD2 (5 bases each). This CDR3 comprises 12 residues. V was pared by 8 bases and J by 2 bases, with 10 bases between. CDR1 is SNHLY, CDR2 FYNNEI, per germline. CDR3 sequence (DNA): TGTGCCAGCCTGGGGGATACCTACGAGCAGTACTTC. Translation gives CASLGDTYEQYF.

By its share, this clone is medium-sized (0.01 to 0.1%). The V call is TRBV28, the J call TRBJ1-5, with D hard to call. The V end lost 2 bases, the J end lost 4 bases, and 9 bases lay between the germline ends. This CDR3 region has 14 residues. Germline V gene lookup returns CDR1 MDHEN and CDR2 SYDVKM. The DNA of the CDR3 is TGTGCCAGCAGTTTAAGTCGGGATAATCAGCCCCAGCATTTT. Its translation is CASSLSRDNQPQHF. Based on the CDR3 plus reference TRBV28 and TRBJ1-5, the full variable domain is DVKVTQSSRYLVKRTGEKVFLECVQDMDHENMFWYRQDPGLGLRLIYFSYDVKMKEKGDIPEGYSVSREKKERFSLILESASTNQTSMYLCASSLSRDNQPQHFGDGTRLSIL.

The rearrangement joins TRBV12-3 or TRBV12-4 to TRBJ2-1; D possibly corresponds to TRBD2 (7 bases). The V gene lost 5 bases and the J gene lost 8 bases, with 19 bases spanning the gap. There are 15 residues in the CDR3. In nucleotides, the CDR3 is TGTGCCAGCAGTGGCGGGGGCCTTTTGATGGATGAGCAGTTCTTC. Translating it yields CASSGGGLLMDEQFF.

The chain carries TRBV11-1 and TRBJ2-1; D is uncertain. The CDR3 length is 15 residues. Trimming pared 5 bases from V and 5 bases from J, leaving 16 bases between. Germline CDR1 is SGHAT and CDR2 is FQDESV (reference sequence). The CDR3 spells CASSGSLQNNNEQFF. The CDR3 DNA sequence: TGTGCCAGCAGCGGAAGTCTCCAAAACAACAATGAGCAGTTCTTC.

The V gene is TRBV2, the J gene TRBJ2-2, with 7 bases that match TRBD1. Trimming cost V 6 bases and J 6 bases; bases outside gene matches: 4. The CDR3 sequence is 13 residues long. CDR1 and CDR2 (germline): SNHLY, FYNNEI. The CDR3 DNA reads TGTGCCAGCAGAACAGGGGTGGCCGGGGAGCTGTTTTTT. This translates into CASRTGVAGELFF.

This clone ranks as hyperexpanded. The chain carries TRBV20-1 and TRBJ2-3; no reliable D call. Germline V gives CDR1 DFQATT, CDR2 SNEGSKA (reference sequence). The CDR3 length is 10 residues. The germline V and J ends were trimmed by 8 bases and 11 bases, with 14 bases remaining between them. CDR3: CSTGSLEQYF. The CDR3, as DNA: TGCAGTACTGGGTCATTGGAGCAGTATTTT.

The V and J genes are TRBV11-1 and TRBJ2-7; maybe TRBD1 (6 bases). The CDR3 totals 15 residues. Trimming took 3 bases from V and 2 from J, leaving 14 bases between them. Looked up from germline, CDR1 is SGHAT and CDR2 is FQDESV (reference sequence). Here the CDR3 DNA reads TGTGCCAGCAGCTTTAGACAGGACCTCACCTACGAGCAGTACTTC. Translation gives CASSFRQDLTYEQYF.